Included here is one TCR beta chain sequence, with context. Its specific antigen is unknown. No much larger clone is present one base from it, and per-base qualities are unavailable. In the germline V gene, CDR1 corresponds to SNHLY and CDR2 to FYNNEI. The germline ends are 34 bases apart after V is trimmed by 0 bases and J by 4 bases. The CDR3 goes from the cysteine to the phenylalanine over 24 residues. The retained sequence is limited to the CDR3, 72 bases, with the frame set at the first base. The data stem from a study of blood T cell repertoires in COVID-19 (dated by TCRdb to about 2020). Context from the whole study: Collaborator samples came from the United States, Italy and Spain and covered acute and convalescent phases of COVID-19. The material from the prospective study consisted of cDNA or gDNA derived from T cells, B-cell-depleted T cells, or PBMCs. The dataset comprised deeply sampled blood TCRbeta repertoires from subjects exposed to, actively infected with, or recovered from COVID-19. The repertoires were released in a freely available public database intended as a resource for research on the immune response to SARS-CoV-2. The samples were drawn from two sources: the first 160 participants of the ongoing ImmuneRACE study, and over 1,000 subjects contributed by 6 global collaborators. The sample metadata nearly always contained a de-identified subject ID, COVID-19 status, age in years and sex. Where HLA class I and class II types were available, the types were taken from metadata supplied by the sample provider, not from assay-based typing.

Findings and caveats that apply to the study as a whole: The amount of clinical and demographic metadata varied by source and participant and was provided uncurated.

The immunoSEQ Assay, a bias-controlled multiplex PCR, was used to amplify TCRbeta CDR3 regions from genomic DNA. The study's own analysis went as follows. Nucleated cell counts per sample were estimated from amplification of reference gene primers within the assay. Sequence reads were collapsed and filtered to measure the absolute abundance of every unique TCRbeta CDR3 rearrangement. Productive Simpson clonality was computed per sample as the square root of Simpson's diversity index over productive rearrangements. The source is immuneACCESS, and TCRdb retained only in-frame sequences with V and J called. Part of the clones is not carried over; for the studies checked, unresolved V genes explain less than half of this, and the remainder is unexplained. V and J calls and clone size are given by that table; D and trimming were obtained from the DNA. This sample comprises about 90,000 clones, 85% to 95% of them detected only once. The ten top clones hold roughly 6.4% of the sample.

Collaborating institutions collected whole blood in K2EDTA tubes following their own protocols. For TCRbeta analysis, collaborators shipped samples as frozen whole blood, isolated PBMCs, or DNA extracted from either of those sample types. The sequence joins TRBV2 to TRBJ2-6, and TRBD2 may be the D gene, going by 8 matching bases. The sample taken for sequencing was peripheral blood. This receptor was identified in a woman aged 55 to 70 with active COVID-19. The DNA is TGTGCCAGCAGTGAAGCAAGGGTTAAGGGACAGATCGGCGGAAAGCGGGAGGGGGCCAACGTCCTGACTTTC. Its protein is CASSEARVKGQIGGKREGANVLTF. The variable domain in full, with residues beyond the CDR3 obtained from the reference TRBV2 and TRBJ2-6 genes, is EPEVTQTPSHQVTQMGQEVILRCVPISNHLYFYWYRQILGQKVEFLVSFYNNEISEKSEIFDDQFSVERPDGSNFTLKIRSTKLEDSAMYFCASSEARVKGQIGGKREGANVLTFGAGSRLTVL.